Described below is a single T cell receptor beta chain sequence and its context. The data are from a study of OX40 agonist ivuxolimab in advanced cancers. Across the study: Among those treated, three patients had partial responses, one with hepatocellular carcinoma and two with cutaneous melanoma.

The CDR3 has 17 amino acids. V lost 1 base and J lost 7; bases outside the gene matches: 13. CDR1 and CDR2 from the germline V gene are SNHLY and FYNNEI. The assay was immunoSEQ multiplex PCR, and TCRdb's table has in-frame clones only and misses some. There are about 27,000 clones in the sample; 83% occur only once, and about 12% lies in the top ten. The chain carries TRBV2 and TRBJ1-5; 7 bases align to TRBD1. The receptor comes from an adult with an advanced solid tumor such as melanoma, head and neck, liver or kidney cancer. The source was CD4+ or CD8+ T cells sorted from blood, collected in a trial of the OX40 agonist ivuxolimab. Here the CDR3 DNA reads TGTGCCAGCAGTGAAGACCGTCAGGGGGGGTGGCGGCAGCCCCAGCATTTT. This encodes CASSEDRQGGWRQPQHF.